A single sample gave rise to the 10 T cell receptor beta chains below, sequenced in a study of blood T cell repertoires in COVID-19. The method was immunoSEQ multiplex PCR; TCRdb's version includes in-frame clones alone and lacks a portion of them. The sample lists about 67,000 clones; more than 75% were seen once. Sequenced sample: peripheral blood. Receptors were obtained from a man in his fifties with active COVID-19.

The rearrangement joins TRBV7-9 to TRBJ2-5; 8 nucleotides agree with TRBD2. This CDR3 has 17 residues. In germline, CDR1 is SEHNR, CDR2 FQNEAQ (reference sequence). J was trimmed by 2 bases and V by 1 base; bases with no gene match: 9. The CDR3 protein is CASSLGLTGGTQETQYF. DNA for the CDR3: TGTGCCAGCAGCTTAGGTCTTACGGGAGGGACTCAAGAGACCCAGTACTTC.

The chain links TRBV7-8 to TRBJ1-1; no definite D call. Per germline, CDR1 SGHVS and CDR2 FQNEAQ. The CDR3 has 13 amino acids. Trimming pared 1 base from V and 3 bases from J, leaving 6 bases between. CDR3 region: CASSLVGDTEAFF. CDR3 sequence (DNA): TGTGCCAGCAGCTTAGTCGGGGACACTGAAGCTTTCTTT.

Here the CDR3 DNA reads TGCGCCAGTACCGCTGATCCGGTGAACACTGAAGCTTTCTTT. Protein: CASTADPVNTEAFF. This chain uses TRBV5-1 with TRBJ1-1; D call uncertain. The V gene lost 8 bases and the J gene lost 0 bases, with 14 bases spanning the gap. This CDR3 is built from 14 residues. Germline lookup yields CDR1 SGHRS and CDR2 YFSETQ.

The chain recombines TRBV14 with TRBJ1-2; tentative D call: TRBD1 (6 bases). The germline V gene has CDR1 SGHDN and CDR2 FVKESK. The CDR3 runs to 16 residues. Between the trimmed V and J ends, which lost 0 bases and 7 bases, there was a span of 18 bases. CDR3 loop: CASSQERRGGVGGYTF. DNA for the CDR3: TGTGCCAGCAGCCAAGAAAGACGAGGGGGAGTTGGTGGCTACACCTTC. Filled out from reference TRBV14 and TRBJ1-2, the complete variable domain reads EAGVTQFPSHSVIEKGQTVTLRCDPISGHDNLYWYRRVMGKEIKFLLHFVKESKQDESGMPNNRFLAERTGGTYSTLKVQPAELEDSGVYFCASSQERRGGVGGYTFGSGTRLTVV.

The DNA of the CDR3 is TGTGCCAGCAGCAGCCGGGACAGGGGGCGTCCCACCGATTATAATTCACCCCTCCACTTT. Translation: CASSSRDRGRPTDYNSPLHF. The V call is TRBV21-1, the J call TRBJ1-6; no check of the table's D call, TRBD1, against the DNA was made. TRBV21-1 is noted as a pseudogene. This CDR3 has 20 residues.

The chain employs TRBV3-1 (or the pseudogene TRBV3-2) and TRBJ2-1, with D perhaps matching TRBD2 (5 bases). Germline CDR1 and CDR2: LGHDT and YNNKEL (reference sequence). The CDR3 covers 13 residues. Trimming cost V 6 bases and J 12 bases, with 18 bases left between them. CDR3 region: CASSSTEGQGQFF. As DNA, the CDR3 is TGTGCCAGCAGTTCGACTGAGGGCCAAGGGCAGTTCTTC.

The genes are TRBV5-6 and TRBJ2-2, with TRBD1 as a possible D gene (5 bases). The CDR3 has 14 residues. Trimming removed 0 bases from V and 4 bases from J, with 7 bases in between. Germline CDR1 and CDR2: SGHDT and YYEEEE. CDR3 region: CASSLVTGTGELFF. Written as DNA, the CDR3 is TGTGCCAGCAGCTTGGTAACAGGCACCGGGGAGCTGTTTTTT.

The chain couples TRBV12-3 or TRBV12-4 to TRBJ2-2; no definite D call. The CDR3 loop spans 13 amino acids. V lost 6 bases and J lost 5, with 10 bases in between. Here the CDR3 reads CASRTTLTGELFF. The CDR3 region has the DNA TGTGCCAGCAGAACCACCCTAACCGGGGAGCTGTTTTTT.

V and J are TRBV6-4 and TRBJ1-1; TRBD1 matches 7 bases. The CDR3 is made up of 15 amino acids. With 6 bases clipped from V and 1 base from J, the junction kept 8 bases outside the gene matches. Per the germline V gene, CDR1 is MRHNA and CDR2 is SNTAGT. The chain's CDR3 is CASRPQGTSNTEAFF. In DNA form, the CDR3 reads TGTGCCAGCAGACCACAGGGGACCTCGAACACTGAAGCTTTCTTT.

The gene calls are TRBV28 and TRBJ2-5, with D perhaps matching TRBD2 (6 bases). The V gene lost 3 bases and the J gene lost 4 bases, with 15 bases spanning the gap. Germline CDR1 is MDHEN and CDR2 is SYDVKM. The CDR3 is made up of 15 amino acids. The CDR3 coding sequence is TGTGCCAGCAGTTTCTCAGGGCGGGGCGCAGAGACCCAGTACTTC. Its translation: CASSFSGRGAETQYF. The full variable domain, its missing parts supplied by reference TRBV28 and TRBJ2-5, is DVKVTQSSRYLVKRTGEKVFLECVQDMDHENMFWYRQDPGLGLRLIYFSYDVKMKEKGDIPEGYSVSREKKERFSLILESASTNQTSMYLCASSFSGRGAETQYFGPGTRLLVL.